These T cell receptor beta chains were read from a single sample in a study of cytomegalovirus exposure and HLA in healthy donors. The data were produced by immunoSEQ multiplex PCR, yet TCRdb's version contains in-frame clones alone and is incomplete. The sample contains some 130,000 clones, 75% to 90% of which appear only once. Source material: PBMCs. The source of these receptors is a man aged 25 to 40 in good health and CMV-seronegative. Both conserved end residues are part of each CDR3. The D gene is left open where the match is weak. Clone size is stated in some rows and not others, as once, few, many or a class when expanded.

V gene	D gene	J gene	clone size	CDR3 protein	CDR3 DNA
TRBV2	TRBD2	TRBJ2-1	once	CASNNGGASGFEQFF	TGTGCCAGCAACAACGGGGGTGCTAGCGGGTTTGAGCAGTTCTTC
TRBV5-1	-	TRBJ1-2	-	CASSLGLRAVDYGYTF	TGCGCCAGCAGCTTGGGTCTCAGGGCCGTCGACTATGGCTACACCTTC
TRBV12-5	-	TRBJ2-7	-	CASAPRAMLSYEQYF	TGTGCTAGTGCCCCGCGGGCGATGCTCTCCTACGAGCAGTACTTC
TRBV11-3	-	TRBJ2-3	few	CASSLSRGAQTDTQYF	TGTGCCAGCAGCTTATCGCGGGGAGCGCAAACAGATACGCAGTATTTT
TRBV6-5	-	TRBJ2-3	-	CASSYSRVSDTQYF	TGTGCCAGCAGTTACTCCAGGGTGTCAGATACGCAGTATTTT
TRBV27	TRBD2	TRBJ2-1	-	CASSLFTAGVAYNEQFF	TGTGCCAGCAGTTTATTCACTGCGGGGGTTGCCTACAATGAGCAGTTCTTC
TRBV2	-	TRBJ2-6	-	CASSEDRGSGANVLTF	TGTGCCAGCAGTGAAGATAGGGGGTCTGGGGCCAACGTCCTGACTTTC
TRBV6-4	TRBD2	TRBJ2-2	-	CASSGASGPTGELFF	TGTGCCAGCAGTGGTGCTAGCGGTCCCACCGGGGAGCTGTTTTTT
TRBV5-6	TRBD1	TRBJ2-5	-	CASAFLTGGEETQYF	TGTGCCAGCGCCTTTCTGACAGGGGGCGAAGAGACCCAGTACTTC
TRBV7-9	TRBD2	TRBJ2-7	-	CASSLGGAGGLVRNEQYF	TGTGCCAGCAGCTTAGGGGGAGCGGGGGGGTTAGTGAGGAACGAGCAGTACTTC
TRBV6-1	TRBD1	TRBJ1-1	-	CASSPRDRAGEAFF	TGTGCCAGCAGTCCCCGGGACAGGGCCGGTGAAGCTTTCTTT
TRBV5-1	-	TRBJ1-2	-	CASSPDPGAGGYTF	TGCGCCAGCAGCCCCGACCCCGGGGCGGGAGGCTACACCTTC
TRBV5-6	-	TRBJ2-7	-	CASSLGRMGREWTYEQYF	TGTGCCAGCAGCTTGGGGAGAATGGGCCGGGAGTGGACCTACGAGCAGTACTTC
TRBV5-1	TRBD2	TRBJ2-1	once	CASSPGLAGYNEQFF	TGCGCCAGCAGCCCGGGACTAGCGGGTTACAATGAGCAGTTCTTC
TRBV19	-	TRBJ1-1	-	CASITRPDQGGTEAFF	TGTGCCAGTATTACGAGGCCAGATCAGGGCGGAACTGAAGCTTTCTTT
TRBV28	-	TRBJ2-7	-	CASSHLGESSYEQYF	TGTGCCAGCAGTCACCTCGGAGAGAGCTCCTACGAGCAGTACTTC
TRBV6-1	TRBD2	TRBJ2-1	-	CASSEDPQGSSGRAVIDEQFF	TGTGCCAGCAGTGAAGACCCACAGGGCAGTAGCGGGAGGGCCGTGATTGATGAGCAGTTCTTC
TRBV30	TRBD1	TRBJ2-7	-	CAWTLRDRGHEQYF	TGTGCCTGGACACTTCGGGACAGGGGTCACGAGCAGTACTTC
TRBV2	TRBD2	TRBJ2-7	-	CASSPPGLAASYEQYF	TGTGCCAGCAGTCCTCCGGGACTAGCGGCGTCCTACGAGCAGTACTTC
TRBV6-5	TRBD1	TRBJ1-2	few	CASNRGQGMFGYTF	TGTGCCAGCAATAGAGGACAGGGAATGTTCGGCTACACCTTC
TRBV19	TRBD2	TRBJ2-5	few	CASSRPSGPQETQYF	TGTGCCAGTAGTAGGCCTAGCGGGCCCCAAGAGACCCAGTACTTC
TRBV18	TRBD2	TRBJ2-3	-	CASSFSGRTDTQYF	TGTGCCAGCTCATTTAGCGGGAGGACAGATACGCAGTATTTT
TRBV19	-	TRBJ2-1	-	CASSILASTSSYNEQFF	TGTGCCAGTAGTATTCTGGCTAGCACGAGCTCCTACAATGAGCAGTTCTTC
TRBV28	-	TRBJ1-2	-	CASSTGNYGYTF	TGTGCCAGCAGCACAGGGAACTATGGCTACACCTTC
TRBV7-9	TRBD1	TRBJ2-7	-	CASSLVGTGPLYEQYF	TGTGCCAGCAGCTTAGTCGGGACAGGGCCCTTATACGAGCAGTACTTC
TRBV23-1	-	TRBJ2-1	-	CASSPLVSNEQFF	TGCGCCAGCAGTCCTCTAGTGTCCAATGAGCAGTTCTTC
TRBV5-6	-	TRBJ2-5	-	CASSLAAAHEQETQYF	TGTGCCAGCAGCTTGGCCGCGGCACATGAACAAGAGACCCAGTACTTC
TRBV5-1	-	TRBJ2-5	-	CASSLGLEETQYF	TGCGCCAGCAGCTTGGGACTAGAAGAGACCCAGTACTTC
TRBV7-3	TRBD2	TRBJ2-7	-	CASSLTGGFNEQYF	TGTGCCAGCAGCTTGACGGGAGGATTCAACGAGCAGTACTTC
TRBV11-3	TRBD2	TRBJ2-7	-	CASSLGGDYSYEQYF	TGTGCCAGCAGCTTAGGGGGGGACTACTCCTACGAGCAGTACTTC
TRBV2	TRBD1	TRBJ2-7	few	CASADRGNYEQYF	TGTGCCAGCGCGGACAGGGGAAACTACGAGCAGTACTTC
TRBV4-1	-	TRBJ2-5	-	CASSYSGAGTQYF	TGCGCCAGCAGCTACTCAGGGGCGGGGACCCAGTACTTC
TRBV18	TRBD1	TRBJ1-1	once	CASSRVSGGMNTEAFF	TGTGCCAGCTCACGCGTTTCAGGGGGGATGAACACTGAAGCTTTCTTT
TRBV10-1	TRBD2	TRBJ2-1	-	CASRPGLAGDNEQFF	TGCGCCAGCAGGCCCGGACTAGCGGGCGACAATGAGCAGTTCTTC
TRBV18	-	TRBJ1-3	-	CASSPLDPQQGSGNTIYF	TGTGCCAGCTCACCACTGGATCCGCAACAGGGCTCTGGAAACACCATATATTTT
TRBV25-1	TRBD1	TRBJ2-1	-	CASSEGPGQGARYNEQFF	TGTGCCAGCAGTGAAGGACCCGGGCAGGGGGCTAGATACAATGAGCAGTTCTTC
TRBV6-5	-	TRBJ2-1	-	CASSVYNEQFF	TGTGCCAGCAGCGTATACAATGAGCAGTTCTTC